What follows are 22 T cell receptor beta chains derived from one specimen sequenced in a study of blood T cells in healthy people across ages. PCR was performed a second time for roughly 7 to 12 cycles using a sample-barcoded 5' primer and a J-beta primer mix. In TCRdb, the 5' RACE reads were re-called with MiXCR into one record per CDR3 protein. The data contain 700,000 to 800,000 distinct CDR3 sequences, roughly 43% of them singletons. Sequenced: blood. These receptors were obtained from a woman aged 55-69 years in good health.

This clonotype has just a few counts. The rearrangement joins TRBV4-3 to TRBJ2-2; D remains ambiguous. Germline-derived CDR1 and CDR2 are LGHNA and YSLEER. Trimming pared 0 bases from V and 7 bases from J, leaving 15 bases between. The CDR3 spans 16 residues. The CDR3 region is CASSQEGRLRSGELFF. The CDR3 DNA sequence: TGCGCCAGCAGCCAAGAGGGCAGGTTGCGAAGCGGGGAGCTGTTTTTT.

This chain uses TRBV28 with TRBJ2-1; 10 bases fit TRBD2. The CDR3 consists of 17 residues. From germline, CDR1 is MDHEN and CDR2 SYDVKM. V gave up 3 bases and J gave up 6 bases; unmatched junction bases: 11. This CDR3 reads CASSFPGGLAGANEQFF. DNA for the CDR3: TGTGCCAGCAGTTTCCCCGGTGGGCTAGCGGGAGCCAATGAGCAGTTCTTC. Together with reference TRBV28 and TRBJ2-1, the CDR3 gives the full variable domain: DVKVTQSSRYLVKRTGEKVFLECVQDMDHENMFWYRQDPGLGLRLIYFSYDVKMKEKGDIPEGYSVSREKKERFSLILESASTNQTSMYLCASSFPGGLAGANEQFFGPGTRLTVL.

The chain uses TRBV5-4 and TRBJ2-2, with a possible D match to TRBD1 (5 bases). CDR1 is SGHNT, CDR2 YYREEE, per germline (reference sequence). The CDR3 sequence is 14 residues long. V lost 6 bases to trimming and J lost 1 base, with 10 bases between them. CDR3 nucleotides: TGTGCCAGCAAAAGGGGAAGGAACACCGGGGAGCTGTTTTTT. Its protein product is CASKRGRNTGELFF.

Note on this clonotype: With a much larger clone just one base away, this may be a read error. The rearrangement uses TRBV29-1 and TRBJ2-7; 8 bases line up with TRBD2. Germline CDR1 SQVTM, CDR2 ANQGSEA. V was pared by 6 bases and J by 5 bases, with 9 bases of the junction left unmatched. CDR3 size: 13 residues. The chain's CDR3 is CSVGRDGGHEQYV. The CDR3 nucleotides read TGCAGCGTCGGGAGGGACGGTGGCCACGAGCAGTACGTC.

This chain uses TRBV20-1 with TRBJ2-1; 8 bases are shared with TRBD1. V shed 0 bases, J shed 2 bases, and the junction held 6 bases outside the gene matches. The CDR3 spans 16 residues. Germline V gives CDR1 DFQATT, CDR2 SNEGSKA (reference sequence). CDR3 DNA: TGCAGTGCTAGAGAAGACAGGGGAATTGCCTACAATGAGCAGTTCTTC. Its protein product is CSAREDRGIAYNEQFF.

Concerning this clonotype itself: With a much larger clone just one base away, this may be a read error. This sequence joins TRBV20-1 and TRBJ2-5; the match to TRBD2 covers 10 bases. TRBJ2-7 matches the DNA end more closely, so the J call is doubtful. CDR1 and CDR2 from the germline V gene are DFQATT and SNEGSKA (reference sequence). The CDR3 sequence is 15 residues long. CDR3: CSARDGLAGVAEQYF. The CDR3 coding sequence is TGCAGTGCTAGAGATGGGCTAGCGGGAGTTGCCGAGCAGTACTTC.

The V gene is TRBV30, the J gene TRBJ1-2; 7 bases match TRBD1. CDR3 size: 11 residues. J gave up 9 bases and V 3 bases, and 4 bases lay outside the gene matches. Germline CDR1 and CDR2: GTSNPN and SVGIG (reference sequence). DNA of the CDR3: TGTGCCTGGAGGACAGGGCCCAGCTACACCTTC. The encoded protein is CAWRTGPSYTF.

The chain joins TRBV20-1 to TRBJ2-7, with TRBD2 identical over 13 bases. The CDR3 is 14 residues long. The junction had 8 bases not matched to a gene; V was cut back by 5 bases and J by 7 bases. Germline V gene data show CDR1 as DFQATT and CDR2 as SNEGSKA (reference sequence). In DNA form, the CDR3 reads TGCAGTGCTCCACTAGCGGGGGGGCCAAATGAGCAGTACTTC. Its translation is CSAPLAGGPNEQYF.

The genes are TRBV5-6 and TRBJ1-1; D unresolved. Germline V lookup: CDR1 SGHDT, CDR2 YYEEEE. V shed 0 bases and J shed 3 bases, with 12 bases lying between them. The CDR3 is 15 residues long. The CDR3 is CASSLEGGWYTEAFF. CDR3 coding DNA: TGTGCCAGCAGCTTGGAGGGAGGTTGGTACACTGAAGCTTTCTTT.

At least ten counts were recorded for this clonotype. The chain carries TRBV6-2 or TRBV6-3 and TRBJ2-5; 10 nucleotides agree with TRBD2. Germline V CDR1 and CDR2: MNHEY, SVGEGT. With V trimmed by 5 bases and J by 4 bases, 4 bases remained unmatched. This CDR3 region has 14 residues. CDR3 protein: CASSASGRGETQYF. The CDR3, as DNA: TGTGCCAGCAGTGCAAGCGGGAGGGGAGAGACCCAGTACTTC.

Ten or more counts support this clonotype. The rearrangement joins TRBV4-2 to TRBJ1-1; a weak D match, TRBD1 (5 bases). This CDR3 is built from 14 residues. Trimming stripped 7 bases from V and 2 bases from J, with 14 bases between. CDR1 and CDR2 from the germline V gene are LGHNA and YNFKEQ. Here the CDR3 reads CASTREQDNTEAFF. DNA of the CDR3: TGTGCCAGCACCCGAGAACAGGATAACACTGAAGCTTTCTTT.

This clonotype appeared a few times. This sequence joins TRBV11-2 and TRBJ2-1; D is unclear. The CDR3 has 13 residues. V was trimmed by 6 bases and J by 1 base, leaving 7 bases between them. Germline CDR1 and CDR2: SGHAT and FQNNGV. CDR3: CASSGDSYNEQFF. CDR3 DNA: TGTGCCAGCAGTGGGGATTCCTACAATGAGCAGTTCTTC.

The chain links TRBV6-5 to TRBJ1-2; 7 bases match TRBD1. The CDR3 contains 12 residues. After removal of 6 bases from V and 8 bases from J, the junction contained 6 bases not matched to a gene. Germline values: CDR1 MNHEY, CDR2 SVGAGI. In DNA, the CDR3 is TGTGCCAGCAGACGACAGGGACAAGGCTACACCTTC. Translation gives CASRRQGQGYTF.

The table lists this clonotype with many counts. The chain is built from TRBV10-3 and TRBJ2-1; weak D call: TRBD1 (6 bases). Germline V gene data show CDR1 as ENHRY and CDR2 as SYGVKD. The CDR3 sequence is 15 residues long. Trimming shortened V by 7 bases and J by 0 bases, and 13 bases separated the two germline ends. DNA of the CDR3: TGTGCCATCACCCAGGACAGAAACTCCTACAATGAGCAGTTCTTC. This gives the protein CAITQDRNSYNEQFF.

This clonotype occurred a few times. The chain uses TRBV4-2 and TRBJ2-1; D is possibly TRBD1 (5 bases). The J call may be faulty, since TRBJ2-7 better matches the DNA end. CDR1 is LGHNA and CDR2 is YNFKEQ in the germline V gene. CDR3 length equals 17 residues. CDR3 DNA sequence: TGTGCCAGCAGCCAAGAGGGGCATGCGGCCTCCTACAATGAGCAGTACTTC. It is translated as CASSQEGHAASYNEQYF.

The chain is built from TRBV7-8 and TRBJ2-1, with D possibly being TRBD2 (6 bases). The CDR3 sequence is 14 residues long. Germline V CDR1 and CDR2: SGHVS, FQNEAQ. The V end lost 2 bases, the J end lost 6 bases, and 11 bases lay between the germline ends. The CDR3 loop reads CASSLPEGRNEQFF. In nucleotides, the CDR3 is TGTGCCAGCAGCTTACCGGAGGGCCGCAATGAGCAGTTCTTC.

The chain has TRBV20-1 and TRBJ2-7; 10 nucleotides agree with TRBD1. V dropped 6 bases and J dropped 5; count of bases not matched to a gene: 10. Germline CDR1 and CDR2: DFQATT and SNEGSKA (reference sequence). The CDR3 consists of 14 residues. The CDR3 nucleotides read TGCAGTGCCCCGGGACAGGGGAGGTCGGACGAGCAGTACTTC. Its translation: CSAPGQGRSDEQYF.

The V and J genes are TRBV7-2 and TRBJ2-1, with D possibly TRBD2 on 5 matching bases. Trimming took 5 bases from V and 0 from J, leaving 11 bases between them. Looked up from germline, CDR1 is SGHTA and CDR2 is FQGNSA. This CDR3 has 15 amino acids. The CDR3 region is CASSGAASSYNEQFF. The CDR3 DNA reads as TGTGCCAGCAGCGGAGCGGCAAGCTCCTACAATGAGCAGTTCTTC. The complete variable domain, with remaining parts taken from reference TRBV7-2 and TRBJ2-1, reads GAGVSQSPSNKVTEKGKDVELRCDPISGHTALYWYRQSLGQGLEFLIYFQGNSAPDKSGLPSDRFSAERTGGSVSTLTIQRTQQEDSAVYLCASSGAASSYNEQFFGPGTRLTVL.

In this sample, this clonotype turned up a few times. The CDR3 coding sequence is TGTGCCAGCAGTTTATTAGGGTCCGGGGCCAACGTCCTGACTTTC. As protein: CASSLLGSGANVLTF. V gene TRBV27 combines with J gene TRBJ2-6; D call uncertain. Germline V gene lookup returns CDR1 MNHEY and CDR2 SMNVEV (reference sequence). Trimming took off 1 base at V and 4 bases at J, with 8 bases between the two ends. The CDR3 extends over 15 amino acids.

V and J are TRBV24-1 and TRBJ2-5; TRBD2 matches at 10 bases. The germline gives CDR1 KGHDR, CDR2 SFDVKD. The CDR3 extends over 15 amino acids. After removal of 9 bases from V and 0 bases from J, the junction contained 6 bases not matched to a gene. The CDR3 DNA reads as TGTGCCACCGGACTAGCGGCGGGTAACCAAGAGACCCAGTACTTC. It translates to CATGLAAGNQETQYF.

Many counts were recorded for this clonotype. The chain has TRBV12-3 or TRBV12-4 and TRBJ2-5, with TRBD2 matching 14 bases. The V and J ends lost 5 bases and 0 bases, in that order; junction bases with no gene match: 8. This CDR3 has 18 residues. DNA for the CDR3: TGTGCCAGCAGTCCGACTAGCGGGAGGGCCAGGTACCAAGAGACCCAGTACTTC. This codes for CASSPTSGRARYQETQYF.

To note about this clonotype: A much larger clone differs by one base, so this may be a read error. The V and J genes are TRBV29-1 and TRBJ2-5; 8 bases align to TRBD2. This CDR3 has 14 residues. In germline, CDR1 is SQVTM, CDR2 ANQGSEA. The junction had 18 bases not matched to a gene; V was cut back by 7 bases and J by 11 bases. The CDR3: CSAVRLAINNEQYF. Written as DNA, the CDR3 is TGCAGCGCCGTCCGACTAGCGATAAACAATGAGCAGTACTTC.